A single sample gave rise to the 9 T cell receptor beta chains below, sequenced in a study of tumor-infiltrating lymphocytes in glioblastoma multiforme. TCRB libraries came from RNA via three nested multiplex PCR rounds. Via MiXCR, TCRdb re-called the multiplex PCR reads, giving one row per CDR3 protein. The sample includes about 15,000 distinct CDR3 sequences, 55% to 85% seen only once; the top ten take less than 50%. Sequencing was done on a sample of brain tumor tissue. The origin of the receptors is a male donor with glioblastoma.

The chain uses TRBV20-1 and TRBJ2-2; D possibly corresponds to TRBD2 (6 bases). The CDR3 is 14 amino acids. The V gene lost 5 bases and the J gene lost 3 bases, with 13 bases spanning the gap. Germline CDR1 reads DFQATT; CDR2 reads SNEGSKA (reference sequence). The CDR3 region is CSAADWEDTGELFF. The CDR3 region has the DNA TGCAGTGCTGCGGACTGGGAGGACACCGGGGAGCTGTTTTTT.

By share, this clonotype ranks as large. J is TRBJ1-6 and V is TRBV20-1, with 9 positions matching TRBD1. The germline CDR1 and CDR2 sequences are DFQATT and SNEGSKA (reference sequence). This CDR3 has 13 amino acids. The CDR3 DNA sequence: TGCAGCACCTCGACAGGGGGGAATTCACCCCTCCACTTT. Its translation: CSTSTGGNSPLHF.

This clonotype was counted once. The junction shows a germline mismatch at one end, possibly a read error. V usage is TRBV30 and J usage is TRBJ2-7; D could derive from TRBD1 or TRBD2 (5 bases each). The CDR3 consists of 14 residues. Germline CDR1 GTSNPN, CDR2 SVGIG (reference sequence). The CDR3 reads CAWSSRGTCYEQHF. DNA for the CDR3: TGTGCCTGGAGCTCAAGAGGGACCTGCTACGAGCAGCACTTC.

The CDR3 region has the DNA TGTGCCAGCAGTAAGGGCCCCTACGAGCAGTACTTC. Residues: CASSKGPYEQYF. The chain uses TRBV6-1 and TRBJ2-7; D unclear. V lost 5 bases to trimming and J lost 2 bases, with 7 bases between them. Germline CDR1 MNHNS, CDR2 SASEGT. The CDR3 spans 12 residues.

This clonotype was detected only once. The gene calls are TRBV24-1 and TRBJ2-1; perhaps TRBD2 as D (6 bases). CDR3 size: 14 residues. V gave up 5 bases and J gave up 7 bases, with 14 bases separating them. The V gene's germline CDR1 is KGHDR and CDR2 SFDVKD. CDR3 DNA sequence: TGTGCCACCAGTGGAGCGGGCATCTTTAATGAGCAGTTCTTC. This encodes CATSGAGIFNEQFF.

V gene TRBV6-1 combines with J gene TRBJ2-7, with 7 bases aligning to TRBD1. This CDR3 comprises 14 residues. Germline V gene lookup returns CDR1 MNHNS and CDR2 SASEGT. The CDR3 bases are TGTGCAGGTAGTAGGACAGGAGGATCCTACGAGCAGTACTTC. Its translation: CAGSRTGGSYEQYF.

V usage is TRBV20-1 and J usage is TRBJ1-6, with D perhaps matching TRBD1 (5 bases). This CDR3 has 16 residues. Deletions cut 0 bases from V and 1 base from J, with 10 bases between. Germline lookup yields CDR1 DFQATT and CDR2 SNEGSKA (reference sequence). CDR3 region: CSARDLGDSYNSPLHF. The CDR3 DNA follows: TGCAGTGCTAGAGATTTAGGGGATTCCTATAATTCACCCCTCCACTTT.

Details on this clonotype: This is likely a read error, given that the CDR3 carries no conserved phenylalanine or tryptophan at its end. The rearrangement links TRBV20-1 to TRBJ2-5; TRBD1 is a possible D gene (6 bases). CDR3 length: 15 amino acids. Germline CDR1 reads DFQATT; CDR2 reads SNEGSKA (reference sequence). The ends were cut back, 4 bases at V and 0 bases at J, with 15 bases in the middle. CDR3 DNA sequence: TGCAGTGCTATTCGAGCAGGGGCGTACCAAGAGACCCAGTACTCC. Translating gives CSAIRAGAYQETQYS.

The chain combines TRBV10-3 with TRBJ1-1; D unclear. CDR1 is ENHRY, CDR2 SYGVKD, per germline. The germline V and J ends were trimmed by 11 bases and 2 bases, with 12 bases remaining between them. The CDR3 is made up of 12 amino acids. The CDR3 DNA is TGTGCCGCCACCGACGGAAACACTGAAGCTTTCTTT. Translated, it gives CAATDGNTEAFF.